This T cell receptor (beta chain) was profiled in a study of blood T cell repertoires in COVID-19. Per the original data handling: Amplification from reference gene primers served as the basis for estimated nucleated cell counts. TCRdb's table, derived via immunoSEQ multiplex PCR, lists solely in-frame clones and lacks some. That table gives V, J and clone size, and the DNA gave D and trimming. The sample records 100,000 or so clones, around 92% being singletons. This clone was seen just once. J lost 1 base, V lost 7 bases, and 8 bases had no gene match. This CDR3 comprises 16 residues. Germline V gene data show CDR1 as LNHDA and CDR2 as SQIVND (reference sequence).

The sequence was collected from a man aged 50 to 60 with active COVID-19. The specimen was peripheral blood. The chain is built from TRBV19 and TRBJ2-2; 8 positions match TRBD2. The CDR3 here is CASNNAGTRNTGELFF. The CDR3 coding sequence is TGTGCCAGTAATAACGCCGGGACTAGGAACACCGGGGAGCTGTTTTTT.